The present entry profiles one T cell receptor (beta chain) with its context. The antigen remains unidentified. The sample originates from a study of CD8+ T cells in alopecia areata. The CDR3 covers 14 residues. In germline, CDR1 is SGHAT, CDR2 FQNNGV. V lost 4 bases and J 7 bases, leaving 16 bases between the germline ends. Findings and caveats of the study: Affected lesional scalp, above all in alopecia totalis/universalis, was more clonal than normal scalp.

The authors extracted RNA and reverse transcribed it into cDNA as the sequencing template. Clones were sequenced by immunoSEQ multiplex PCR, and TCRdb holds only the in-frame ones, with some missing. Here the sample spans around 140,000 clones, 45% to 60% being singletons. This clonotype was obtained from a human donor with alopecia areata. Sequencing was performed on CD4+ T cells sorted from blood. V is TRBV11-2 and J is TRBJ1-2, with unresolved D. The CDR3 DNA reads as TGTGCCAGCAGCTCATCGCGGGCCAACCGTGGCTACACCTTC. As protein: CASSSSRANRGYTF.